This T cell receptor (beta chain) was retrieved from a study of shared clonotypes between healthy human individuals. In the study overall: A couple of female and a few male donors aged 18 to 49 were enrolled.

Trimming stripped 2 bases from V and 5 bases from J, with 8 bases between. Germline V gene sequence: CDR1 KGHSH, CDR2 LQKENI. The CDR3 runs to 13 residues. Assay: immunoSEQ multiplex PCR; the TCRdb copy retains only in-frame clones and omits some. Here the sample spans around 1,100,000 clones, approximately 80% being singletons. Sequenced sample: memory CD4+ T cells from PBMCs. Specified subset: CD45RA-negative fraction. This TCR came from a man between 18 and 35 years old in good health. Some clones in this sample may be carry-over from other donors' samples. The rearrangement uses TRBV18 and TRBJ2-3, with a tentative D call TRBD2 (5 bases). The CDR3 bases are TGTGCCAGCTCACCATTGAGGGTAGATACGCAGTATTTT. Amino acid sequence: CASSPLRVDTQYF.